The clone carrying this T cell receptor (beta chain) has only a few counts. TCRdb keeps only in-frame clones here, not all; method: immunoSEQ multiplex PCR. The table lists approximately 310,000 clones, less than 85% of them singletons, with 1.9% in the top ten. The data originate from a study of blood T cell repertoires in COVID-19. Study at large: T cells, B-cell-depleted T cells, or PBMCs supplied cDNA or gDNA.

V shed 1 base and J shed 7 bases, with 18 bases lying between them. This CDR3 region has 16 residues. Germline loops: CDR1 SEHNR, CDR2 FQNEAQ (reference sequence). The chain is built from TRBV7-9 and TRBJ2-3; possibly TRBD1 for D (6 bases). This sequence originates from a woman between 25 and 40 years old who had been exposed to COVID-19. The sample was PBMCs or T cells enriched from blood (not recorded which). The CDR3 DNA is TGTGCCAGCAGCTTAGACTTGGGGGCCAGGGGTCATACGCAGTATTTT. Encoded protein: CASSLDLGARGHTQYF.